This T cell receptor (beta chain) was sequenced during a study of T cell repertoires in cytomegalovirus infection (dated by TCRdb to about 2019). About the full investigation: Because public TCR beta signatures pointed to carriage of CMV infection together with the matching HLA type, the HLA type of each donor mattered for the analysis. Points the paper makes about the study in general: Cumulative frequency of public TCR beta family members discriminated carriers of CMV infection plus the relevant HLA type in this cohort and an independent 352-donor cohort. The ex vivo response was dominated by HLA-C-restricted CMV-specific TCR beta clonotypes, which also provided the single most frequent clonotype in two of eight donors.

V and J are truncated by 5 bases and 7 bases respectively, leaving an intervening sequence of 18 bases. The CDR3 covers 15 residues, taking in both the cysteine and the phenylalanine. Only the CDR3 region is kept as DNA, spanning 45 bases read in frame from base 1. CDR1 and CDR2 (LNHDA, SQIVND) derive from the germline V gene (reference sequence). The sample holds many counts of this clonotype. There is no known antigen for this receptor. Qualities for individual bases were not recorded, and no much larger clone is one base off. TCRdb shows the sequencer as Illumina HiSeq 1500. Using fastp at Q25 and MiXCR, TCRdb reprocessed the public reads and kept productive beta chains. A single entry per CDR3 protein holds the most common genes and DNA from its merged rows. The sample contains approximately 700,000 distinct CDR3 sequences, about 40% of them found a single time. The ten most abundant clones make up 2.8% of the sample.

The chain joins TRBV19 to TRBJ2-1; the D gene is perhaps TRBD2, from 6 matching bases. The receptor comes from a human donor in good health (CMV status not recorded). Some clones in this sample may be carry-over from other donors' samples. Sequencing was carried out using PBMCs. The DNA sequence is given as TGTGCCAGTAGTCCCACCGGGGGAGTAGGGAATGAGCAGTTCTTC. Translated, it gives CASSPTGGVGNEQFF.